These 3 T cell receptor beta chains share one sample of origin, sequenced in a study of cytomegalovirus exposure and HLA in healthy donors. Researchers ran the PCR with 60 Vbeta and 13 Jbeta primers. Generated by immunoSEQ multiplex PCR, the TCRdb table keeps only in-frame clones and is missing some. Of around 62,000 clones listed, 65% to 85% were seen once; the top ten hold around 2.9%. Sequenced: PBMCs. Receptor source: a woman aged 25 to 39 in good health and CMV-seronegative.

The rearrangement uses TRBV5-4 and TRBJ1-1; TRBD1 matches at 9 bases. J gave up 3 bases and V 4 bases, and 10 bases lay outside the gene matches. The CDR3 has 16 residues. Germline-derived CDR1 and CDR2 are SGHNT and YYREEE (reference sequence). In DNA form, the CDR3 reads TGTGCCAGCAGCCGATTCAATAACAGGGGGCACACTGAAGCTTTCTTT. It specifies CASSRFNNRGHTEAFF.

The CDR3 DNA reads as TGTGCCAGCAGCCTACGTGGGGGCGCTGGCTACACCTTC. Its protein product is CASSLRGGAGYTF. J is TRBJ1-2 and V is TRBV5-4; D possibly corresponds to TRBD1 (6 bases). Trimming shortened V by 4 bases and J by 7 bases, and 14 bases separated the two germline ends. Germline V gives CDR1 SGHNT, CDR2 YYREEE (reference sequence). The CDR3 contains 13 residues.

The table lists this clone with a count of one. The chain recombines TRBV9 with TRBJ1-2; 8 positions agree with TRBD1. This CDR3 region has 15 residues. V dropped 0 bases and J dropped 2; count of bases not matched to a gene: 3. Per germline, CDR1 SGDLS and CDR2 YYNGEE. The CDR3 region has the DNA TGTGCCAGCAGCGTAGCCCGACAGGGGAACTATGGCTACACCTTC. Translation: CASSVARQGNYGYTF.